This T cell receptor (beta chain) originates from a study of graft-versus-host responses after intestinal transplantation. Whole-study context: Isolated intestinal, liver-intestinal, or multivisceral transplants were what recipients had. Every recipient had anti-thymocyte globulin induction and about three years of tacrolimus plus steroids. General study results and limits: GvH clones appeared in recipient marrow, some first in ileum or blood.

A word on this clone: Its specificity is unknown.

The V segment lost 6 bases and the J segment 10 bases; nucleotides outside the gene matches: 6. Germline V gives CDR1 LNHDA, CDR2 SQIVND (reference sequence). The CDR3 spans 14 residues. The repertoire was sequenced with immunoSEQ multiplex PCR; TCRdb's copy has only in-frame clones and lacks some. The sample gives some 92,000 clones, about nine tenths of which show up once; over 0.3% is in the top ten. The chain is built from TRBV19 and TRBJ1-6; 10 bases agree with TRBD1. Specimen: unstimulated CD4+ T cells sorted from spleen or lymph node cells, collected before intestinal transplant. The receptor was isolated from a human donor who received an intestinal transplant. CDR3 in DNA: TGTGCCAGTAGCCCGGACAGGGGGAGATCACCCCTCCACTTT. Amino acids: CASSPDRGRSPLHF.